This T cell receptor beta chain was identified during a study of blood T cells in healthy people across ages. Study details: About one barcoded beta molecule was captured per two T cells (by template switching). General study points: Strong correlation existed between TCR beta diversity and naive T cell percentage. Unsorted PBMCs ruled out conclusive naive versus antigen-experienced comparison.

It was with a sample-barcoded 5' primer and a J-beta primer mix that a second PCR of about 6 to 11 cycles was run. Template switching added a 12-random-nucleotide identifier to every cDNA molecule. A single record per CDR3 protein comes from TCRdb applying MiXCR to the 5' RACE reads. Of 790,000 or so distinct CDR3 sequences listed, around three fifths are singletons. Concerning this clonotype itself: What it binds is unknown.

This receptor was taken from a man aged 40-50 years in good health. What was sequenced was blood.

CDR3 region: CASSLRSPANYGYTF. The CDR3, as DNA: TGTGCCAGCAGCTTGCGAAGTCCCGCTAACTATGGCTACACCTTC. This chain uses TRBV7-9 with TRBJ1-2; D is ambiguous. Germline CDR1 reads SEHNR; CDR2 reads FQNEAQ (reference sequence). This CDR3 is built from 15 residues. V lost 3 bases and J lost 0, with 11 bases in between.